These 8 T cell receptor beta chains were all obtained from the same sample, sequenced in a study of T cell responses to AZD1222 COVID-19 vaccine. Repertoires were generated with immunoSEQ multiplex PCR, while TCRdb's copy carries only in-frame clones and drops some. The data show fewer than 100,000 clones, around 87% seen once. Sample: peripheral blood, taken on day 0 of AZD1222 vaccination. The receptors stem from an adult in good health.

The CDR3 DNA sequence: TGTGCCAGCAGCTTTGGGACAAGCATGGGAAACACCATATATTTT. Translation gives CASSFGTSMGNTIYF. The V call is TRBV5-8, the J call TRBJ1-3, with a tentative D call TRBD1 (6 bases). Per germline, CDR1 SGHTS and CDR2 YDEGEE. This CDR3 spans 15 amino acids. V was shortened by 2 bases and J by 4 bases, with 13 bases between the two germline ends.

The rearrangement links TRBV19 to TRBJ2-5; 11 nucleotides align to TRBD1. Trimming cost V 8 bases and J 0 bases; bases outside gene matches: 5. Germline V gene sequence: CDR1 LNHDA, CDR2 SQIVND (reference sequence). There are 15 residues in the CDR3. CDR3 protein: CASGQGATYQETQYF. CDR3 bases: TGTGCCAGTGGACAGGGGGCTACGTACCAAGAGACCCAGTACTTC.

V and J are TRBV9 and TRBJ1-5, with 9 bases identical to TRBD1. CDR3 size: 17 residues. CDR1 is SGDLS and CDR2 is YYNGEE in the germline V gene. Trimming cost V 4 bases and J 7 bases; bases outside gene matches: 15. CDR3: CASSRGPSTGGRQPQHF. The CDR3 DNA is TGTGCCAGCAGCCGAGGGCCTTCGACAGGGGGGCGACAGCCCCAGCATTTT. The full variable domain, with the rest looked up from reference TRBV9 and TRBJ1-5, is DSGVTQTPKHLITATGQRVTLRCSPRSGDLSVYWYQQSLDQGLQFLIQYYNGEERAKGNILERFSAQQFPDLHSELNLSSLELGDSALYFCASSRGPSTGGRQPQHFGDGTRLSIL.

This clone appeared a single time. This rearrangement joins TRBV5-5 to TRBJ1-6; D is ambiguous. Germline V CDR1 and CDR2: SGHKS, YYEKEE (reference sequence). This CDR3 has 17 residues. Trimming shortened V by 0 bases and J by 0 bases, and 10 bases separated the two germline ends. In DNA form, the CDR3 reads TGTGCCAGCAGCTTGGACCCCCCAAGCTCCTATAATTCACCCCTCCACTTT. This sequence encodes CASSLDPPSSYNSPLHF.

The DNA of the CDR3 is TGTGCCAGCAGCGTAGGCAGCTCCCGAGGAAGGGGTGAAAAACTGTTTTTT. Amino acid sequence: CASSVGSSRGRGEKLFF. The gene calls are TRBV9 and TRBJ1-4, with a weak D call TRBD1 (5 bases). The CDR3 has 17 amino acids. CDR1 and CDR2 from the germline V gene are SGDLS and YYNGEE. V lost 0 bases and J lost 7, with 19 bases in between.

The chain employs TRBV12-5 and TRBJ1-1, with TRBD1 as a possible D gene (6 bases). Germline-derived CDR1 and CDR2 are LGHNT and FRNRAP. With 6 bases removed from V and 5 bases from J, the gap between germline ends came to 16 bases. There are 14 residues in the CDR3. The CDR3 nucleotides read TGTGCTAGTGGCCAAGGGGGAACAAGGACTGAAGCTTTCTTT. Translating gives CASGQGGTRTEAFF.

This chain connects TRBV7-2 to TRBJ2-1; the D is unclear. The CDR3 consists of 10 residues. V lost 3 bases, J lost 6 bases, and 0 bases lay in between. The V gene's germline CDR1 is SGHTA and CDR2 FQGNSA. CDR3 sequence (DNA): TGTGCCAGCAGCTTCAATGAGCAGTTCTTC. Protein: CASSFNEQFF.

The chain has TRBV5-5 and TRBJ1-5, with D tentatively TRBD1 (6 bases). The CDR3 contains 13 residues. Germline V gene lookup returns CDR1 SGHKS and CDR2 YYEKEE (reference sequence). The V end lost 4 bases, the J end lost 7 bases, and 12 bases lay between the germline ends. The CDR3 sequence: CASSKQGTQPQHF. The CDR3 DNA reads as TGTGCCAGCAGCAAACAGGGAACCCAGCCCCAGCATTTT.